The 27 T cell receptor beta chains below all came from one sample that was sequenced in a study of Graves' ophthalmopathy and Graves' hyperthyroidism. Scientists amplified the TCR beta CDR3 regions from RNA transcripts. An initial RT-PCR round employing HTBI primers preceded a second-round multiplex PCR. TCRdb itself ran the multiplex PCR reads through MiXCR, one entry per CDR3 protein. The table records around 470,000 distinct CDR3 sequences, 14% of them present only once. The sequenced sample was blood. The receptors come from a woman aged 25 to 39 with Graves' ophthalmopathy.

This clonotype was counted many times. The chain joins TRBV6-1 to TRBJ2-7; 8 nucleotides agree with TRBD1. V gave up 7 bases and J gave up 2 bases; unmatched junction bases: 7. The CDR3 sequence is 14 residues long. CDR1 is MNHNS and CDR2 is SASEGT in the germline V gene. CDR3 sequence (DNA): TGTGCCAGCACCCTCGGACAGGGAACCTACGAGCAGTACTTC. Residues: CASTLGQGTYEQYF.

The chain combines TRBV11-1 with TRBJ1-1; D may be TRBD1 (5 bases). The CDR3 totals 17 residues. V was cut by 5 bases and J by 0 bases, with 19 bases left in between. The V gene's germline CDR1 is SGHAT and CDR2 FQDESV (reference sequence). The CDR3 sequence is CASSERDGSFMNTEAFF. CDR3 nucleotides: TGTGCCAGCAGCGAACGGGACGGATCCTTCATGAACACTGAAGCTTTCTTT.

The table lists this clonotype with many counts. The chain couples TRBV11-1 to TRBJ1-1; 8 bases are shared with TRBD1. Germline loops: CDR1 SGHAT, CDR2 FQDESV (reference sequence). This CDR3 spans 17 amino acids. The J segment lost 4 bases and the V segment lost 6 bases, leaving 16 bases of the junction unmatched. The CDR3 loop reads CASSPAGAGGVVTEAFF. CDR3 nucleotides: TGTGCCAGCAGTCCCGCGGGCGCAGGGGGCGTAGTCACTGAAGCTTTCTTT.

In its sample, this clonotype was seen many times. V gene TRBV9 combines with J gene TRBJ1-1; no clear D gene. Trimming stripped 5 bases from V and 8 bases from J, with 10 bases between. Per germline, CDR1 SGDLS and CDR2 YYNGEE. CDR3 size: 11 residues. CDR3 sequence (DNA): TGTGCCAGCAGTAAAGACGGAGAAGCTTTCTTT. It yields the protein CASSKDGEAFF. Full variable domain (missing parts from reference TRBV9 and TRBJ1-1): DSGVTQTPKHLITATGQRVTLRCSPRSGDLSVYWYQQSLDQGLQFLIQYYNGEERAKGNILERFSAQQFPDLHSELNLSSLELGDSALYFCASSKDGEAFFGQGTRLTVV.

As regards this clonotype: A much larger clone sits a single nucleotide away, making a read error possible. The chain uses TRBV6-1 and TRBJ2-4; TRBD1 matches at 8 bases. CDR1 is MNHNS, CDR2 SASEGT, per germline. The CDR3 is 15 residues long. The CDR3 sequence is CASSPVDRAKNIQHF. CDR3 coding DNA: TGTGCCAGCAGTCCAGTGGACAGGGCCAAAAACATTCAGCACTTC.

This clonotype has at least ten counts. The J gene is TRBJ1-1, the V gene TRBV19; 9 bases map to TRBD1. The ends lost 5 bases at V and 6 bases at J; junction bases unmatched: 10. CDR3 size: 15 residues. Germline CDR1 LNHDA, CDR2 SQIVND (reference sequence). The CDR3 region is CASSGGQGGTAEAFF. The CDR3 region has the DNA TGTGCCAGTAGTGGGGGACAGGGCGGGACAGCTGAAGCTTTCTTT.

This clonotype was counted at least ten times. This chain joins TRBV11-3 and TRBJ2-7; no reliable D call. Germline CDR1 SGHNT, CDR2 YENEEA. The length of the CDR3 is 20 residues. V shed 1 base and J shed 4 bases, with 29 bases lying between them. The CDR3 sequence is CASSLGNRADRTRSRYEQYF. In DNA form, the CDR3 reads TGTGCCAGCAGCTTAGGGAACAGAGCTGATCGAACCAGGTCGCGTTACGAGCAGTACTTC.

This clonotype showed up many times. Here the CDR3 reads CASSAGISGNTIYF. In nucleotides, the CDR3 is TGTGCCAGCAGTGCGGGGATCTCTGGAAACACCATATATTTT. This chain joins TRBV6-1 and TRBJ1-3; no clear D. Germline V gene data show CDR1 as MNHNS and CDR2 as SASEGT. CDR3 size: 14 residues. Trimming removed 4 bases at V and 0 bases at J, with 7 bases between.

This clonotype was seen ten or more times. The chain recombines TRBV6-2 or TRBV6-3 with TRBJ2-7; no firm D call. This CDR3 contains 16 residues. Germline loops: CDR1 MNHEY, CDR2 SVGEGT. The V end lost 0 bases, the J end lost 5 bases, and 17 bases lay between the germline ends. CDR3: CASSYSIKATVHEQYF. The CDR3 bases are TGTGCCAGCAGTTACTCCATCAAAGCCACTGTCCACGAGCAGTACTTC.

This clonotype came up many times. The chain has TRBV7-8 and TRBJ2-5; the D gene is possibly TRBD2 (5 bases). The V gene lost 0 bases and the J gene lost 2 bases, with 10 bases spanning the gap. The CDR3 spans 15 residues. From germline, CDR1 is SGHVS and CDR2 FQNEAQ. CDR3 loop: CASSLAETGQETQYF. CDR3 DNA: TGTGCCAGCAGCTTAGCAGAGACGGGGCAAGAGACCCAGTACTTC.

This clonotype was counted many times. The V call is TRBV7-2, the J call TRBJ2-5; D perhaps matches TRBD1 (6 bases). The CDR3 runs 13 residues. CDR1 is SGHTA, CDR2 FQGNSA, per germline. V lost 5 bases, J lost 3 bases, and 10 bases lay in between. CDR3 amino acids: CASSRNREETQYF. DNA for the CDR3: TGTGCCAGCAGCCGTAACAGGGAAGAGACCCAGTACTTC. Full variable domain (rest looked up from reference TRBV7-2 and TRBJ2-5): GAGVSQSPSNKVTEKGKDVELRCDPISGHTALYWYRQSLGQGLEFLIYFQGNSAPDKSGLPSDRFSAERTGGSVSTLTIQRTQQEDSAVYLCASSRNREETQYFGPGTRLLVL.

This clonotype showed up many times. The chain carries TRBV6-1 and TRBJ2-7; 10 bases agree with TRBD1. The trim removed 5 bases at V and 6 bases at J, leaving 10 bases unmatched. The germline V gene encodes CDR1 MNHNS and CDR2 SASEGT. The CDR3 loop spans 15 amino acids. As DNA, the CDR3 is TGTGCCAGCAGTAGACCGGGACAGGGGTTGGGCGAGCAGTACTTC. Protein sequence: CASSRPGQGLGEQYF.

This clonotype was counted at least ten times. The rearrangement uses TRBV6-1 and TRBJ2-5, with D possibly TRBD1 on 6 matching bases. Trimming removed 4 bases from V and 1 base from J, with 13 bases in between. CDR1 and CDR2 from the germline V gene are MNHNS and SASEGT. CDR3 length: 15 residues. For the CDR3, the DNA is TGTGCCAGCAGTGCCAACCGGGACACCCAAGAGACCCAGTACTTC. Translation gives CASSANRDTQETQYF.

This clonotype showed up just a few times. The chain uses TRBV30 and TRBJ2-2, with 7 nucleotides matching TRBD1. The V gene end was trimmed by 7 bases and the J gene end by 0 bases; junction bases not matched to a gene: 11. The CDR3 is 16 amino acids. Germline CDR1 reads GTSNPN; CDR2 reads SVGIG (reference sequence). The CDR3 nucleotides read TGTGCCTCGAAAAGCCGGGACAGCTCGAACACCGGGGAGCTGTTTTTT. Translating gives CASKSRDSSNTGELFF.

The chain recombines TRBV24-1 with TRBJ1-1; no definite D call. Trimming removed 6 bases at V and 5 bases at J, with 24 bases between. The CDR3 sequence is 17 residues long. The germline V gene encodes CDR1 KGHDR and CDR2 SFDVKD. The DNA of the CDR3 is TGTGCCACCAGTCTCCTCGCCCCAGAGAAATATGGAACTGAAGCTTTCTTT. Amino acid sequence: CATSLLAPEKYGTEAFF.

In this sample, this clonotype turned up many times. This chain links TRBV5-1 with TRBJ2-7; D is unresolved. Germline values: CDR1 SGHRS, CDR2 YFSETQ. This CDR3 contains 14 residues. Trimming left V 0 bases short and J 2 bases short, with 9 bases between. The CDR3 region has the DNA TGCGCCAGCAGCTTGGAATACCCGACCTACGAGCAGTACTTC. This codes for CASSLEYPTYEQYF.

This clonotype was seen only a few times. V usage is TRBV4-1 and J usage is TRBJ1-5; perhaps TRBD1 as D (5 bases). CDR1 and CDR2 (germline): MGHRA, YSYEKL. The CDR3 runs 15 residues. Deletions cut 1 base from V and 6 bases from J, with 13 bases between. CDR3 sequence: CASSQGHPGGQPQHF. The DNA for the CDR3 is TGCGCCAGCAGCCAAGGTCATCCCGGGGGTCAGCCCCAGCATTTT.

This clonotype was observed many times. The CDR3 DNA sequence: TGCAGTGCGACGAAGGGCCTAGCGGGGGTGGAAGAGACCCAGTACTTC. Its protein product is CSATKGLAGVEETQYF. The chain recombines TRBV20-1 with TRBJ2-5, with 10 bases identical to TRBD2. The CDR3 covers 16 residues. Trimming removed 6 bases from V and 3 bases from J; junction bases left unmatched: 13. Germline values: CDR1 DFQATT, CDR2 SNEGSKA (reference sequence).

About this clonotype itself: At one end, the junction sequence differs from germline, possibly due to a read error. This chain connects TRBV27 to TRBJ1-1; maybe TRBD1 (6 bases). The CDR3 runs 15 residues. Germline lookup yields CDR1 MNHEY and CDR2 SMNVEV (reference sequence). CDR3 bases: TGTGCCAGCAGCCTCAGACGTACGTCAGGGGCTGATGCTTTCTTT. As protein: CASSLRRTSGADAFF.

This sequence joins TRBV29-1 and TRBJ2-7; a weak D match, TRBD1 (5 bases). The germline CDR1 and CDR2 sequences are SQVTM and ANQGSEA. The CDR3 is 12 residues long. Trimming took 4 bases from V and 3 from J, leaving 10 bases between them. The CDR3 nucleotides read TGCAGCGTTGTCTCAGGGAACTACGAGCAGTACTTC. Its translation: CSVVSGNYEQYF.

This clonotype was seen only a few times. The chain joins TRBV3-1 to TRBJ2-2, with D perhaps TRBD1 (6 bases). Germline V gives CDR1 LGHDT, CDR2 YNNKEL (reference sequence). The ends were cut back, 1 base at V and 9 bases at J, with 24 bases in the middle. This CDR3 spans 18 amino acids. The CDR3 is CASSQGAPGGSRTWELFF. The CDR3 DNA is TGTGCCAGCAGCCAAGGGGCCCCTGGGGGCTCACGAACTTGGGAGCTGTTTTTT.

In this sample, this clonotype turned up many times. The genes are TRBV19 and TRBJ2-3; D gene ambiguous. V shed 5 bases and J shed 2 bases, with 14 bases lying between them. Germline CDR1 reads LNHDA; CDR2 reads SQIVND (reference sequence). CDR3 length equals 15 residues. CDR3: CASSATAPYTDTQYF. CDR3 DNA: TGTGCCAGTAGTGCCACGGCCCCCTACACAGATACGCAGTATTTT.

This clonotype was seen only a few times. CDR3 bases: TGCAGTGCTAGTAGATTGGTTAGCTCCTACGAGCAGTACTTC. Amino acids: CSASRLVSSYEQYF. V gene TRBV20-1 combines with J gene TRBJ2-7, with D unresolved. This CDR3 is built from 14 residues. The V end lost 3 bases, the J end lost 0 bases, and 12 bases lay between the germline ends. In germline, CDR1 is DFQATT, CDR2 SNEGSKA (reference sequence).

This clonotype has at least ten counts. The chain recombines TRBV5-1 with TRBJ1-1; D unresolved. Trimming cost V 0 bases and J 3 bases, with 9 bases left between them. The CDR3 is 14 amino acids. The germline gives CDR1 SGHRS, CDR2 YFSETQ. CDR3 amino acids: CASSLGPEYTEAFF. The CDR3 DNA is TGCGCCAGCAGCTTGGGTCCGGAGTACACTGAAGCTTTCTTT.

This clonotype has at least ten counts. The genes are TRBV20-1 and TRBJ2-7; a possible D gene is TRBD1 (5 bases). The V and J ends lost 0 bases and 7 bases respectively, with 19 bases between them. The CDR3 loop spans 15 amino acids. Looked up from germline, CDR1 is DFQATT and CDR2 is SNEGSKA (reference sequence). The CDR3 nucleotides read TGCAGTGCTAGAGATCTACAGGTTCCGACAGAAGAGCAGTACTTC. Its protein is CSARDLQVPTEEQYF.

This clonotype has a count of ten or more. The rearrangement links TRBV11-2 to TRBJ1-5; D is perhaps TRBD1 (6 bases). Trimming stripped 2 bases from V and 0 bases from J, with 8 bases between. The germline CDR1 and CDR2 sequences are SGHAT and FQNNGV. CDR3 length: 15 residues. CDR3 sequence: CASSLTDSSNQPQHF. The CDR3 DNA is TGTGCCAGCAGCTTAACGGACAGTAGCAATCAGCCCCAGCATTTT.

This clonotype came up many times. V gene TRBV25-1 combines with J gene TRBJ1-1, with D possibly being TRBD1 (5 bases). CDR1 is MGHDK, CDR2 SYGVNS, per germline. The CDR3 is 14 residues long. Trimming stripped 3 bases from V and 0 bases from J, with 8 bases between. CDR3 protein: CASSDDRLNTEAFF. The CDR3 DNA reads as TGTGCCAGCAGTGACGACAGATTGAACACTGAAGCTTTCTTT.